These T cell receptor beta chains were read from a single sample in a study of response to subunit inactivated influenza vaccine. TCRdb reprocessed the RT-PCR reads with MiXCR, giving one entry per CDR3 protein. The sample carries some 500,000 distinct CDR3 sequences, 25% recorded once. The sequencing used CD4+ T cells sorted from PBMCs, collected roughly 5 days after vaccination. Receptor source: a man aged 50 or older who received an inactivated influenza vaccine. CDR3s include the opening cysteine and the closing phenylalanine or tryptophan. The order of the fields is clone size, D gene, J gene, V gene, CDR3 protein, CDR3 DNA. The D gene is left open where the match is weak. Size is omitted from some rows. Given values are once, few, many or a class for expanded clones.

>.|.|TRBJ2-1|TRBV20-1
CSARDISTSYNEQFF
TGCAGTGCTAGAGATATTTCCACCTCCTACAATGAGCAGTTCTTC
>few|TRBD2|TRBJ2-1|TRBV29-1
CSVGLAHEQFF
TGCAGCGTTGGACTAGCCCATGAGCAGTTCTTC
>few|TRBD2|TRBJ2-1|TRBV12-3/TRBV12-4
CASRYSGPANNEQFF
TGTGCCAGCAGATATAGCGGGCCGGCAAACAATGAGCAGTTCTTC
>.|TRBD2|TRBJ2-1|TRBV6-2/TRBV6-3
CASSRATSGGLNEQFF
TGTGCCAGCAGCCGCGCGACTAGCGGGGGGCTTAATGAGCAGTTCTTC
>.|TRBD2|TRBJ2-5|TRBV12-3/TRBV12-4
CASLQAGGIETQYF
TGTGCCAGCCTCCAAGCGGGGGGGATAGAGACCCAGTACTTC
>few|TRBD2|TRBJ2-2|TRBV28
CASSSTGTSGTGELFF
TGTGCCAGCAGTTCCACCGGGACTAGCGGCACCGGGGAGCTGTTTTTT
>.|.|TRBJ2-7|TRBV10-3
CAISDPQGGGYEQYF
TGTGCCATCAGTGACCCGCAGGGGGGCGGCTACGAGCAGTACTTC
>few|.|TRBJ2-4|TRBV12-3/TRBV12-4
CASSFLGKNIQYF
TGTGCCAGCAGTTTCCTTGGGAAAAACATTCAGTACTTC
>many|.|TRBJ2-2|TRBV6-2/TRBV6-3
CAARRGFTGELFF
TGTGCCGCAAGGAGGGGTTTCACCGGGGAGCTGTTTTTT
>.|.|TRBJ2-5|TRBV4-3
CASSQDRNGETQYF
TGCGCCAGCAGCCAAGATCGGAATGGAGAGACCCAGTACTTC
>few|TRBD1|TRBJ1-2|TRBV20-1
CSAKRTGGTYGYTF
TGCAGTGCTAAAAGGACAGGGGGCACCTATGGCTACACCTTC
>.|TRBD1|TRBJ2-2|TRBV10-1
CASSLMTGTGELFF
TGCGCCAGCAGTCTCATGACAGGGACCGGGGAGCTGTTTTTT
>many|.|TRBJ2-3|TRBV4-1
CASSQYDGDSTDTQYF
TGCGCCAGCAGCCAGTATGACGGGGATAGCACAGATACGCAGTATTTT
>.|.|TRBJ1-1|TRBV7-2
CASSLVSRSEAFF
TGTGCCAGCAGCTTAGTTTCCCGAAGTGAAGCTTTCTTT
>.|TRBD2|TRBJ2-5|TRBV12-3/TRBV12-4
CASSRRTSGRAGETQYF
TGTGCCAGCAGCCGTCGGACTAGCGGGAGGGCCGGGGAGACCCAGTACTTC
>.|TRBD2|TRBJ2-1|TRBV6-1
CASSLRGSGGAAEQFF
TGTGCCAGCAGCCTACGGGGTAGCGGGGGGGCCGCTGAGCAGTTCTTC
>.|TRBD2|TRBJ2-3|TRBV5-1
CASSLLVSGGTDTQYF
TGCGCCAGCAGCTTGTTAGTAAGCGGGGGCACAGATACGCAGTATTTT
>few|.|TRBJ1-5|TRBV24-1
CATSDTYSNQPQHF
TGTGCCACCAGTGACACCTATAGCAATCAGCCCCAGCATTTT
>.|.|TRBJ2-5|TRBV5-1
CASSLLDYPLETQYF
TGCGCCAGCAGCCTACTCGACTATCCCTTGGAGACCCAGTACTTC
>.|.|TRBJ2-3|TRBV5-1
CASSLAGPSTDTQYF
TGCGCCAGCAGCTTGGCCGGCCCTAGCACAGATACGCAGTATTTT
>.|.|TRBJ1-4|TRBV10-3
CAISESAGEELFF
TGTGCCATCAGTGAGTCGGCCGGAGAAGAACTGTTTTTT
>few|.|TRBJ2-1|TRBV20-1
CSAREVANNEQFF
TGCAGTGCTAGAGAGGTAGCGAACAATGAGCAGTTCTTC
>.|.|TRBJ2-7|TRBV12-3/TRBV12-4
CASSLDRTDYEQYF
TGTGCCAGCAGTTTAGATCGGACAGACTACGAGCAGTACTTC
>.|TRBD2|TRBJ2-7|TRBV7-2
CASSRTSGGAWEQYF
TGTGCCAGCAGCCGGACTAGCGGGGGGGCGTGGGAGCAGTACTTC
>few|TRBD1|TRBJ1-2|TRBV20-1
CSAGQGATGYTF
TGCAGTGCGGGACAGGGGGCGACTGGCTACACCTTC
>few|TRBD1|TRBJ2-4|TRBV11-2
CASSLVGATGGNVAKNIQYF
TGTGCCAGCAGCTTAGTAGGGGCGACAGGGGGGAATGTAGCCAAAAACATTCAGTACTTC
>few|TRBD1|TRBJ1-2|TRBV12-3/TRBV12-4
CASSSRDRGRGYTF
TGTGCCAGCAGTTCCCGGGACAGGGGGCGCGGCTACACCTTC
>few|.|TRBJ1-4|TRBV12-3/TRBV12-4
CASSWEGEKLFF
TGTGCCAGCAGTTGGGAGGGTGAAAAACTGTTTTTT
>.|TRBD2|TRBJ2-7|TRBV7-8
CASSLEIQRERSYEQYF
TGTGCCAGCAGCTTAGAAATCCAGCGGGAGCGTTCCTACGAGCAGTACTTC
>.|.|TRBJ2-7|TRBV2
CASSDMTGRVEQYF
TGTGCCAGCAGCGATATGACAGGGAGGGTCGAGCAGTACTTC
>few|.|TRBJ2-5|TRBV18
CASSPPSLQETQYF
TGTGCCAGCTCACCACCGAGCCTACAAGAGACCCAGTACTTC
>once|.|TRBJ2-3|TRBV20-1
CSTTSSTDTQYF
TGCAGTACTACTTCTAGCACAGATACGCAGTATTTT
>few|.|TRBJ2-3|TRBV28
CASSFGGLLSTDTQYF
TGTGCCAGCAGTTTCGGGGGGCTCCTTAGCACAGATACGCAGTATTTT
>few|TRBD2|TRBJ2-3|TRBV20-1
CSAEIREVRTDTQYF
TGCAGTGCGGAGATTCGGGAGGTGAGAACAGATACGCAGTATTTT
>.|TRBD1|TRBJ2-7|TRBV29-1
CSVVSGQLENEQYF
TGCAGCGTTGTTTCGGGACAGTTAGAAAACGAGCAGTACTTC
>.|TRBD1|TRBJ2-1|TRBV5-6
CASSASGTVLYNEQFF
TGTGCCAGCAGCGCCTCCGGGACAGTACTCTACAATGAGCAGTTCTTC